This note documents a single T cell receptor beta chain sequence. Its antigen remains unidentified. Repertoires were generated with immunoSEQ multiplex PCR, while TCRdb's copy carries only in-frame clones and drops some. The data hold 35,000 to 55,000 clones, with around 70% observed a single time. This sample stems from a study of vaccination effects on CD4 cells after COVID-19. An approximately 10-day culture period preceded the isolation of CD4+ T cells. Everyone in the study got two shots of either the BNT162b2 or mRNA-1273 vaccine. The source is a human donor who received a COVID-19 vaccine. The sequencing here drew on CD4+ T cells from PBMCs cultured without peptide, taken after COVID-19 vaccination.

As DNA, the CDR3 is TGTGCCAGCAGCAAAAGGCTGGCGAATGAGCAGTTCTTC. Translation gives CASSKRLANEQFF. The rearrangement uses TRBV7-6 and TRBJ2-1, with D unclear. Germline-derived CDR1 and CDR2 are SGHVS and FNYEAQ. The ends were cut back, 5 bases at V and 7 bases at J, with 12 bases in the middle. The CDR3 sequence is 13 residues long.